This T cell receptor beta chain was captured by sequencing in a study of blood T cells in healthy people across ages. A second about 7 to 12 cycle PCR used barcoded and J-beta primers. A single record per CDR3 protein comes from TCRdb applying MiXCR to the 5' RACE reads. The table records roughly 730,000 distinct CDR3 sequences, approximately 60% of them present only once. CDR3 size: 17 residues. Trimming took 0 bases from V and 0 from J; bases not matched to a gene: 8. Germline V CDR1 and CDR2: MNHNY, SVGAGI (reference sequence). This clonotype was counted only a few times. The chain couples TRBV6-6 to TRBJ2-7, with 7 positions matching TRBD1. Material for sequencing was blood. The clonotype comes from a man aged 40-55 years in good health. CDR3 region: CASSYSIQGGFSYEQYF. CDR3 sequence (DNA): TGTGCCAGCAGTTACTCGATCCAAGGGGGCTTCTCCTACGAGCAGTACTTC.